Shown below are 30 T cell receptor beta chains from a single sample sequenced in a study of vaccination effects on CD4 cells after COVID-19. Generated by immunoSEQ multiplex PCR, the TCRdb table keeps only in-frame clones and is missing some. The table has around 14,000 clones, roughly 72% seen once. Antigen-specific CD4+ T cells expanded by the ViraFEST assay with viral peptide pools were then sequenced. Following culture for under 12 days, CD4+ T cells were isolated. Vaccine administered to participants consisted of two doses of either BNT162b2 or mRNA-1273. These receptors have no known antigen. The sequenced sample was CD4+ T cells from PBMCs cultured with SARS-CoV-2 spike peptides, obtained after COVID-19 vaccination. Source of these receptors: a human donor who received a COVID-19 vaccine.

V and J are TRBV6-4 and TRBJ2-3, with 7 bases fitting TRBD2. In germline, CDR1 is MRHNA, CDR2 SNTAGT. With V trimmed by 2 bases and J by 1 base, 9 bases remained unmatched. The CDR3 is 17 amino acids. CDR3 bases: TGTGCCAGCAGTGACGGTCCCCTAACTAGCGGCACAGATACGCAGTATTTT. It encodes CASSDGPLTSGTDTQYF.

This chain uses TRBV4-1 with TRBJ1-4; 7 nucleotides agree with TRBD1. Germline CDR1 MGHRA, CDR2 YSYEKL. The CDR3 is 16 residues long. V trimming: 4 bases; J trimming: 0 bases; junction bases outside the gene matches: 5. The CDR3 coding sequence is TGCGCCAGCAGCCTCTTCGGACAGGCAACTAATGAAAAACTGTTTTTT. Its translation is CASSLFGQATNEKLFF.

This chain links TRBV27 with TRBJ2-4; D might be TRBD1 (5 bases). Trimming left V 1 base short and J 9 bases short, with 7 bases between. This CDR3 region has 12 residues. Germline values: CDR1 MNHEY, CDR2 SMNVEV (reference sequence). The DNA for the CDR3 is TGTGCCAGCAGTTTATGGGGCGGCATTCAGTACTTC. This translates into CASSLWGGIQYF.

The chain has TRBV4-2 and TRBJ1-5; D unclear. CDR1 is LGHNA, CDR2 YNFKEQ, per germline. V shed 1 base and J shed 4 bases, with 5 bases lying between them. CDR3 size: 13 residues. CDR3 in amino acids: CASSQGQNQPQHF. The DNA of the CDR3 is TGTGCCAGCAGCCAAGGGCAGAATCAGCCCCAGCATTTT.

This rearrangement joins TRBV29-1 to TRBJ2-5; 7 bases match TRBD2. V dropped 7 bases and J dropped 3; count of bases not matched to a gene: 8. The CDR3 runs 13 residues. CDR1 SQVTM and CDR2 ANQGSEA come from the germline V gene. The CDR3 here is CSATGTKKETQYF. The CDR3 DNA reads TGCAGCGCCACCGGGACTAAGAAAGAGACCCAGTACTTC. The variable domain in full, completed from reference TRBV29-1 and TRBJ2-5, reads SAVISQKPSRDICQRGTSLTIQCQVDSQVTMMFWYRQQPGQSLTLIATANQGSEATYESGFVIDKFPISRPNLTFSTLTVSNMSPEDSSIYLCSATGTKKETQYFGPGTRLLVL.

This clone showed up just a few times. CDR3 residues: CASSERLGNTIYF. For the CDR3, the DNA is TGTGCCAGCAGTGAAAGGTTGGGGAACACCATATATTTT. The chain carries TRBV2 and TRBJ1-3; D is unresolved. The germline V gene encodes CDR1 SNHLY and CDR2 FYNNEI. The CDR3 runs 13 residues. V was clipped by 2 bases and J by 7 bases, with 9 bases between them.

The V gene is TRBV4-3, the J gene TRBJ2-7, with D possibly TRBD1 on 6 matching bases. The length of the CDR3 is 16 residues. Germline CDR1 is LGHNA and CDR2 is YSLEER. The V gene lost 2 bases and the J gene lost 6 bases, with 20 bases spanning the gap. The CDR3 is CASSQPRRARRGEQYF. Written as DNA, the CDR3 is TGCGCCAGCAGCCAACCCCGTCGTGCTCGCAGGGGCGAGCAGTACTTC.

The chain is built from TRBV5-8 and TRBJ1-1, with TRBD1 identical over 10 bases. The CDR3 length is 19 residues. Germline CDR1 reads SGHTS; CDR2 reads YDEGEE. Trimming took 6 bases from V and 0 from J; bases not matched to a gene: 17. The CDR3 DNA is TGTGCCAGCACCCCCGGATGGGGGGACAGGGGCTTTATGAACACTGAAGCTTTCTTT. Amino acids: CASTPGWGDRGFMNTEAFF.

The CDR3 is CASSNLGELFF. The CDR3 bases are TGTGCCAGCAGTAATTTGGGGGAACTGTTTTTT. The J gene is TRBJ1-4, the V gene TRBV2; D perhaps matches TRBD1 (5 bases). V lost 5 bases and J 12 bases, leaving 10 bases between the germline ends. The CDR3 contains 11 residues. Germline-derived CDR1 and CDR2 are SNHLY and FYNNEI.

This clone was found a few times. The V gene is TRBV30, the J gene TRBJ1-6; D gene unclear. The CDR3 is 12 amino acids. V shed 1 base and J shed 10 bases, with 8 bases lying between them. Germline assignment: CDR1 GTSNPN and CDR2 SVGIG (reference sequence). The CDR3 DNA reads as TGTGCCTGGAGTGAAGGGTTATCACCCCTCCACTTT. This sequence encodes CAWSEGLSPLHF.

The chain has TRBV2 and TRBJ1-5; the match to TRBD1 covers 8 bases. V gave up 5 bases and J gave up 1 base; unmatched junction bases: 7. Germline CDR1 reads SNHLY; CDR2 reads FYNNEI. The CDR3 totals 16 residues. The CDR3, as DNA: TGTGCCAGCAGTTCAGACACAGGGGGAAGCAATCAGCCCCAGCATTTT. Translation gives CASSSDTGGSNQPQHF. Based on the CDR3 plus reference TRBV2 and TRBJ1-5, the full variable domain is EPEVTQTPSHQVTQMGQEVILRCVPISNHLYFYWYRQILGQKVEFLVSFYNNEISEKSEIFDDQFSVERPDGSNFTLKIRSTKLEDSAMYFCASSSDTGGSNQPQHFGDGTRLSIL.

The chain recombines TRBV28 with TRBJ2-1, with 7 bases matching TRBD2. With V trimmed by 5 bases and J by 3 bases, 13 bases remained unmatched. Germline-derived CDR1 and CDR2 are MDHEN and SYDVKM. The CDR3 has 17 amino acids. CDR3 coding DNA: TGTGCCAGCAGTGGGGGGTCGATAGCGGGCCTCTACAATGAGCAGTTCTTC. It encodes CASSGGSIAGLYNEQFF. The full variable domain, its missing parts supplied by reference TRBV28 and TRBJ2-1, is DVKVTQSSRYLVKRTGEKVFLECVQDMDHENMFWYRQDPGLGLRLIYFSYDVKMKEKGDIPEGYSVSREKKERFSLILESASTNQTSMYLCASSGGSIAGLYNEQFFGPGTRLTVL.

V and J are TRBV19 and TRBJ1-6; TRBD1 might be the D (5 bases). Deletions cut 7 bases from V and 10 bases from J, with 20 bases between. Germline V lookup: CDR1 LNHDA, CDR2 SQIVND (reference sequence). This CDR3 has 15 amino acids. CDR3 in amino acids: CASTYRDPGRSPLHF. DNA for the CDR3: TGTGCCAGTACCTACCGGGACCCGGGTCGCTCACCCCTCCACTTT.

The V call is TRBV29-1, the J call TRBJ2-1; TRBD2 aligns across 13 bases. The CDR3 covers 13 residues. The V gene's germline CDR1 is SQVTM and CDR2 ANQGSEA. V trimming: 6 bases; J trimming: 7 bases; junction bases outside the gene matches: 3. The CDR3 here is CSVGGLAGNEQFF. CDR3 nucleotides: TGCAGCGTGGGGGGACTAGCGGGGAATGAGCAGTTCTTC.

CDR3 nucleotides: TGTGCCAGCAGCAGAGAGCTTAGCTCTTATCAGGGCAACTATGGCTACACCTTC. Translated: CASSRELSSYQGNYGYTF. The chain employs TRBV7-9 and TRBJ1-2; D is possibly TRBD1 (5 bases). Trimming took off 5 bases at V and 2 bases at J, with 24 bases between the two ends. This CDR3 is built from 18 residues. The germline CDR1 and CDR2 sequences are SEHNR and FQNEAQ (reference sequence). The full variable domain, in which reference TRBV7-9 and TRBJ1-2 provide the parts outside the CDR3, is DTGVSQNPRHKITKRGQNVTFRCDPISEHNRLYWYRQTLGQGPEFLTYFQNEAQLEKSRLLSDRFSAERPKGSFSTLEIQRTEQGDSAMYLCASSRELSSYQGNYGYTFGSGTRLTVV.

This clone was counted only a few times. The gene calls are TRBV6-2 or TRBV6-3 and TRBJ1-6, with 7 nucleotides matching TRBD1. CDR1 is MNHEY and CDR2 is SVGEGT in the germline V gene. CDR3 size: 16 residues. The V gene end was trimmed by 2 bases and the J gene end by 8 bases; junction bases not matched to a gene: 9. The CDR3 loop reads CASSYRQGYSDSPLHF. In nucleotides, the CDR3 is TGTGCCAGCAGTTACCGACAGGGATATTCCGATTCACCCCTCCACTTT.

The chain couples TRBV27 to TRBJ2-5, with TRBD2 matching over 15 bases. The CDR3 contains 17 residues. Germline CDR1 MNHEY, CDR2 SMNVEV (reference sequence). The trim removed 2 bases at V and 5 bases at J, leaving 6 bases unmatched. CDR3 sequence: CASSLRGLAGGGETQYF. CDR3 DNA: TGTGCCAGCAGTTTACGGGGACTAGCGGGAGGCGGCGAGACCCAGTACTTC.

Only one count was recorded for this clone. The chain joins TRBV30 to TRBJ1-4; D is perhaps TRBD1 (6 bases). The V gene's germline CDR1 is GTSNPN and CDR2 SVGIG (reference sequence). Trimming removed 5 bases at V and 4 bases at J, with 14 bases between. This CDR3 is built from 14 residues. CDR3 bases: TGTGCCTGGGGGGCCGGGGGGCTTAATGAAAAACTGTTTTTT. It is translated as CAWGAGGLNEKLFF.

The J gene is TRBJ1-2, the V gene TRBV28; weak D call: TRBD1 (5 bases). This CDR3 is built from 14 residues. V was pared by 6 bases and J by 3 bases, with 14 bases between. CDR1 and CDR2 (germline): MDHEN, SYDVKM. The CDR3: CASSLGASYYGYTF. The CDR3 DNA follows: TGTGCCAGCAGCCTTGGGGCGAGCTACTATGGCTACACCTTC.

The chain uses TRBV7-2 and TRBJ1-4; D unclear. Trimming took 2 bases from V and 7 from J, leaving 11 bases between them. This CDR3 comprises 14 residues. CDR1 is SGHTA, CDR2 FQGNSA, per germline. The CDR3 loop is CASSLRGISEKLFF. The CDR3 DNA follows: TGTGCCAGCAGCTTACGGGGTATTTCTGAAAAACTGTTTTTT. The whole variable domain, remainder taken from reference TRBV7-2 and TRBJ1-4, is GAGVSQSPSNKVTEKGKDVELRCDPISGHTALYWYRQSLGQGLEFLIYFQGNSAPDKSGLPSDRFSAERTGGSVSTLTIQRTQQEDSAVYLCASSLRGISEKLFFGSGTQLSVL.

Here the CDR3 reads CASSIQSGSSYEQYF. The CDR3 nucleotides are TGTGCCAGTAGTATACAAAGCGGGAGTTCCTACGAGCAGTACTTC. The chain carries TRBV19 and TRBJ2-7, with 8 bases aligning to TRBD2. Germline values: CDR1 LNHDA, CDR2 SQIVND (reference sequence). This CDR3 comprises 15 residues. J lost 1 base, V lost 2 bases, and 4 bases had no gene match.

This clone occurred once. The J gene is TRBJ2-2, the V gene TRBV2, with D maybe TRBD2 (5 bases). V was pared by 0 bases and J by 5 bases, with 10 bases between. CDR1 is SNHLY, CDR2 FYNNEI, per germline. The CDR3 length is 15 residues. The chain's CDR3 is CASSEARVRTGELFF. In nucleotides, the CDR3 is TGTGCCAGCAGTGAAGCGAGGGTCCGAACCGGGGAGCTGTTTTTT.

This clone is deemed medium-sized. The chain combines TRBV3-1 (or the pseudogene TRBV3-2) with TRBJ1-4; D gene unclear. The germline gives CDR1 LGHDT, CDR2 YNNKEL (reference sequence). This CDR3 has 11 amino acids. The germline V and J ends were trimmed by 3 bases and 7 bases, with 3 bases remaining between them. CDR3 loop: CASSHSEKLFF. In nucleotides, the CDR3 is TGTGCCAGCAGCCACAGTGAAAAACTGTTTTTT.

CDR3 in amino acids: CASSLDRDYKNIQYF. The CDR3 DNA follows: TGCGCCAGCAGCTTGGACAGGGATTACAAAAACATTCAGTACTTC. The chain recombines TRBV5-1 with TRBJ2-4; possibly TRBD1 for D (6 bases). Trimming stripped 0 bases from V and 3 bases from J, with 10 bases between. Germline V gene sequence: CDR1 SGHRS, CDR2 YFSETQ. The CDR3 runs to 15 residues.

The chain combines TRBV7-6 with TRBJ1-6; D may be TRBD1 (5 bases). Deletions cut 2 bases from V and 0 bases from J, with 5 bases between. Germline V lookup: CDR1 SGHVS, CDR2 FNYEAQ. The CDR3 contains 15 residues. The CDR3 nucleotides read TGTGCCAGCAGCTTACAGGGCTCCTATAATTCACCCCTCCACTTT. Its translation: CASSLQGSYNSPLHF. Combining the CDR3 with reference TRBV7-6 and TRBJ1-6 gives the whole variable domain GAGVSQSPRYKVTKRGQDVALRCDPISGHVSLYWYRQALGQGPEFLTYFNYEAQQDKSGLPNDRFSAERPEGSISTLTIQRTEQRDSAMYRCASSLQGSYNSPLHFGNGTRLTVT.

The chain recombines TRBV27 with TRBJ2-3, with D possibly TRBD1 on 6 matching bases. Trimming stripped 2 bases from V and 1 base from J, with 13 bases between. Germline V gene sequence: CDR1 MNHEY, CDR2 SMNVEV (reference sequence). The CDR3 loop spans 16 amino acids. Here the CDR3 reads CASSLRVTGRTDTQYF. The CDR3 DNA sequence: TGTGCCAGCAGTTTAAGGGTGACAGGCCGCACAGATACGCAGTATTTT.

The count of this clone is one. This chain links TRBV14 with TRBJ2-7; D uncertain. Germline V gene lookup returns CDR1 SGHDN and CDR2 FVKESK. This CDR3 has 12 residues. Trimming removed 5 bases from V and 3 bases from J, with 8 bases in between. The CDR3 sequence: CASSSQDYEQYF. The CDR3 coding sequence is TGTGCCAGCAGCTCCCAGGACTACGAGCAGTACTTC.

The chain couples TRBV3-1 (or the pseudogene TRBV3-2) to TRBJ1-3, with D hard to call. Trimming removed 0 bases at V and 3 bases at J, with 12 bases between. Per the germline V gene, CDR1 is LGHDT and CDR2 is YNNKEL (reference sequence). The CDR3 length is 16 residues. The CDR3 nucleotides are TGTGCCAGCAGCCAAGATCGAGTTGGCCTTGGAAACACCATATATTTT. Translation gives CASSQDRVGLGNTIYF.

This rearrangement joins TRBV27 to TRBJ2-7; no clear D gene. Germline V gives CDR1 MNHEY, CDR2 SMNVEV (reference sequence). CDR3 length: 14 residues. V was clipped by 6 bases and J by 6 bases, with 18 bases between them. The CDR3 sequence: CASSYSVGRPEQYF. Written as DNA, the CDR3 is TGTGCCAGCAGCTACTCGGTGGGCAGACCCGAGCAGTACTTC.

Sample share makes this clone medium-sized. This chain joins TRBV7-2 and TRBJ1-1, with no clear D. Germline V gene lookup returns CDR1 SGHTA and CDR2 FQGNSA. The CDR3 runs to 13 residues. Trimming pared 2 bases from V and 0 bases from J, leaving 4 bases between. The CDR3 DNA follows: TGTGCCAGCAGCTTACAGGTGAACACTGAAGCTTTCTTT. Translation gives CASSLQVNTEAFF.